This T cell receptor beta chain came from a study of T-cell reconstitution after alpha-beta-depleted transplantation in children (dated by TCRdb to the mid-2010s). General notes on the study: T-cell immune reconstitution after TCRalphabeta/CD19-depleted allogeneic hematopoietic cell transplantation in children was quantitatively tracked in the study by means of TCR repertoire profiling.

Measured from the cysteine to the phenylalanine, the CDR3 is 16 residues long. The read is trimmed to its CDR3 DNA, 48 bases read in frame from base 1. CDR1 is given as SEHNR and CDR2 as FQNEAQ, both from the germline V gene (reference sequence). Relative to germline, V is missing 4 bases and J is missing 8 bases, with 8 bases of the junction outside any gene match. What this sample's time point label stands for: day 60 (about 2 months) after transplantation. This sample's treatment or condition label indicates: allogeneic hematopoietic cell transplantation with graft depleted of TCRalphabeta T cells and CD19 B cells. The children who served as transplant recipients had been given grafts of TCRalphabeta/CD19-depleted allogeneic hematopoietic cells. This clonotype was detected ten times or more. It lacks a known antigen. Per-base qualities were not stored, and no clone one base away is much larger.

The library was generated by PCR. Instrument used: Illumina HiSeq 2500. TCR library preparation used molecular barcoding, with unique molecular identifiers applied to normalize quantification of the TCRbeta repertoire. The raw public data were reprocessed by TCRdb itself: fastp quality trimming at Q25, MiXCR clonotype calling, in-frame beta chains only. Each entry merges the rows of one CDR3 protein and shows their most common DNA and genes. The sample has roughly 52,000 distinct CDR3 sequences on record, over 4.5% of them singletons. The top ten constitute around 30% of the sample. On the study overall, not on this receptor specifically: Over the following months the frequencies of hyperexpanded clones went down, and after one year T-cell counts and TCRbeta diversity were mostly credited to newly produced T cells. In some patients, the high TCRbeta diversity seen at day 60 was put down to recipient T cells and intrathymic progenitors that had survived conditioning. About two months after transplant, the apparently early recovery of alphabetaT-cell counts reportedly depended on just several hundred clones that had expanded rapidly and came from non-depleted graft cells.

The sequence derives from a female patient aged 2-9 years who had a stem cell transplant for aplastic anemia, so the T cells may come from the graft donor. Recombination connected TRBV7-9 to TRBJ2-1, with 13 bases matching TRBD2. This specimen consisted of PBMCs, mostly from graft donor cells, obtained 60 days after TCRalphabeta/CD19-depleted stem cell transplant. The CDR3 protein is CASSSLTSGGQDEQFF. In nucleotides, the sequence is TGTGCCAGCAGCTCCCTGACTAGCGGGGGGCAGGATGAGCAGTTCTTC.